Below are 9 T cell receptor beta chains sequenced from a single sample in a study of blood T cell repertoires in COVID-19. The assay was immunoSEQ multiplex PCR, and TCRdb's table has in-frame clones only and misses some. The table shows a few hundred thousand clones, with 80% occurring only once. Input material: PBMCs or T cells enriched from blood (not recorded which). These receptors were obtained from a woman in her 40s with acute COVID-19.

V usage is TRBV6-5 and J usage is TRBJ1-5, with D perhaps TRBD1 (6 bases). Germline CDR1 and CDR2: MNHEY and SVGAGI. The CDR3 has 15 amino acids. V was cut by 5 bases and J by 7 bases, with 18 bases left in between. CDR3 amino acids: CASSNHGGLRQPQHF. CDR3 in DNA: TGTGCCAGCAGTAATCACGGGGGGCTAAGGCAGCCCCAGCATTTT.

The J gene is TRBJ2-5, the V gene TRBV7-6, with 12 bases that match TRBD2. Germline-derived CDR1 and CDR2 are SGHVS and FNYEAQ. The CDR3 has 16 residues. The J segment lost 4 bases and the V segment lost 5 bases, leaving 8 bases of the junction unmatched. CDR3 sequence reads: CASSQRTSGVRETQYF. In nucleotides, the CDR3 is TGTGCCAGCAGCCAAAGGACTAGCGGGGTACGAGAGACCCAGTACTTC.

The chain recombines TRBV2 with TRBJ1-6; 7 nucleotides match TRBD1. This CDR3 spans 14 amino acids. V lost 6 bases, J lost 10 bases, and 9 bases stayed unmatched. CDR1 is SNHLY, CDR2 FYNNEI, per germline. CDR3 DNA: TGTGCCAGCAGACAGGGGTTGGCCGGGTCACCCCTCCACTTT. It codes for CASRQGLAGSPLHF.

V is TRBV5-1 and J is TRBJ1-4, with a tentative D call TRBD1 (5 bases). The CDR3 length is 14 residues. CDR1 is SGHRS and CDR2 is YFSETQ in the germline V gene. Trimming took off 3 bases at V and 4 bases at J, with 10 bases between the two ends. The CDR3 nucleotides read TGCGCCAGCAGCTGGGAGGGGCTTAATGAAAAACTGTTTTTT. Residues: CASSWEGLNEKLFF.

The V and J genes are TRBV5-1 and TRBJ2-1; 10 bases align to TRBD2. CDR3 length equals 16 residues. Germline CDR1 SGHRS, CDR2 YFSETQ. V lost 3 bases to trimming and J lost 8 bases; unmatched junction nucleotides: 11. CDR3 sequence reads: CASSWLAGVGVDEQFF. CDR3 bases: TGCGCCAGCAGCTGGCTAGCGGGAGTGGGCGTCGATGAGCAGTTCTTC.

CDR3 protein: CASSSPRGDREKLFF. In DNA form, the CDR3 reads TGTGCCAGCAGTTCCCCCAGGGGTGATAGGGAAAAACTGTTTTTT. This chain links TRBV27 with TRBJ1-4, with D perhaps TRBD1 (6 bases). The CDR3 has 15 residues. Per germline, CDR1 MNHEY and CDR2 SMNVEV (reference sequence). V gave up 4 bases and J gave up 8 bases, with 17 bases separating them.

The chain uses TRBV30 and TRBJ1-1; D is unclear. With 4 bases removed from V and 7 bases from J, the gap between germline ends came to 22 bases. This CDR3 region has 15 residues. Germline V gene lookup returns CDR1 GTSNPN and CDR2 SVGIG (reference sequence). The CDR3 sequence: CAWTGRGHGYDEAFF. Here the CDR3 DNA reads TGTGCCTGGACCGGCCGTGGGCACGGCTACGATGAAGCTTTCTTT.

This chain connects TRBV5-1 to TRBJ1-6; 8 nucleotides match TRBD1. The V gene end was trimmed by 0 bases and the J gene end by 7 bases; junction bases not matched to a gene: 3. This CDR3 is built from 15 residues. Germline CDR1 and CDR2: SGHRS and YFSETQ. Here the CDR3 DNA reads TGCGCCAGCAGCTTGGGACAGGGGATGAATTCACCCCTCCACTTT. Amino acids: CASSLGQGMNSPLHF. The full variable domain, rest sourced from reference TRBV5-1 and TRBJ1-6, is KAGVTQTPRYLIKTRGQQVTLSCSPISGHRSVSWYQQTPGQGLQFLFEYFSETQRNKGNFPGRFSGRQFSNSRSEMNVSTLELGDSALYLCASSLGQGMNSPLHFGNGTRLTVT.

The chain employs TRBV28 and TRBJ1-1, with 9 bases aligning to TRBD1. Unmatched junction bases numbered 16, after V lost 7 bases and J lost 10 bases. Germline CDR1 MDHEN, CDR2 SYDVKM. CDR3 length equals 15 residues. In nucleotides, the CDR3 is TGTGCCAGCAATATACCATCGGGACAGGGCGGAGGAGCTTTCTTT. Its protein product is CASNIPSGQGGGAFF.